The entry below gives a single T cell receptor (beta chain) sequence along with its context. Its antigen specificity is not known. Base quality data are lacking; no much larger clone is found one base away. The data stem from a study of cytomegalovirus exposure and HLA in healthy donors (dated by TCRdb to the late 2010s). With regard to the full study: An earlier analysis of under 600 of the donors reported approximately 270 Gb of sequence data and 117 million unique TCR beta sequences from about 179 million T cells. A later analysis re-examined previously published TCR beta repertoires from 600 to 700 donors and added high-resolution HLA genotyping to investigate patterns of TCR occurrence. Rather than drawing on any new phenotypic data, the later analysis identified candidate immune exposures from TCR beta sequences and the way those sequences occurred across donors. On average, about 240,000 unique TCR beta nucleotide sequences were sequenced per donor among roughly 430 genotyped donors of the cohort, with roughly 19% of those sequences being non-productive. The study combined high-throughput TCR immunosequencing, statistical association of individual TCRs with disease status, and machine learning to predict cytomegalovirus infection status. Donor age, sex, ethnicity and CMV serostatus were collected together with the repertoire data. Along with the roughly 700-subject first cohort, a separate validation cohort of over a hundred different subjects was used. The genetic ancestry cluster associated with self-reported Caucasian donors included 80% to 90% of the 300 to 450 genotyped donors. All discovery cohort repertoires had been generated on a single sequencing platform. The T cell repertoires of under 750 subjects were profiled by immunosequencing and related to cytomegalovirus serostatus. An early release covering roughly 640 HLA-typed donors comprised approximately 290 gigabases of sequencing data and tens of millions of unique TCR sequences. The study was designed to test whether signatures of past pathogen exposure could be identified by cataloging public T cell receptors. A later genetic analysis used genome-wide SNP genotypes for about three fifths of the roughly 700 donors, treating that subset as a discovery cohort. In an earlier analysis of 550 to 700 of the donors, high-throughput TCR beta sequencing was used to judge whether each TCR beta V gene segment behaved as functional or pseudogenic. The number of donors typed differed by locus, with about 629-630 for A, B, C, DRB1 and DQB1, 522 for DQA1, 606 for DPA1, and some 450 for DPB1. Roughly five DR-DQ haplotypes were handled as single units for association and clustering because linkage in the cohort was strong. Both class I and class II loci were covered by HLA typing, at four-digit resolution. The full study reports these points: In a later analysis, some 18,000 TCR beta sequences were associated with specific HLA alleles at a false discovery rate of 0.05. Only TCR beta chains were sequenced in this cohort, and the absence of alpha or paired-chain data limited detectable features. According to a later analysis, TCR association rates differed among HLA loci, with DRB1 alleles showing the most associated TCRs and HLA-C alleles showing the fewest. Because some donors lacked HLA typing at each locus, the association tests relied only on the typed subset. Some IMGT-functional V segments, including TRBV6-2 and TRBV6-3, could not be distinguished by the 87-base-pair reads and were therefore excluded. Assigning TCR associations to individual alleles was difficult when HLA alleles, especially DR and DQ, strongly co-occurred. A later analysis reported that several top co-occurrence clusters appeared linked to parvovirus B19, influenza, CMV and Epstein-Barr virus. Over 15 rarely observed V segments, including chromosome 9 orphons, were excluded from the earlier analysis of some 590 of the donors because counts were too low. An earlier analysis of approximately 600 of the donors showed that most TCR beta V segments appeared in productive rearrangements either about 90% or about 30% of the time, which broadly matched IMGT annotations. V-gene and J-gene trimming of TCR beta chains was associated with a missense DCLRE1C variant in a later genetic analysis, and the association was replicated in an independent cohort. The study gave a list of 150 to 200 TCR beta chains associated with cytomegalovirus. The only immune exposure information available for the cohort was CMV serostatus. In a later genetic analysis, fewer N-insertions in productive TCRs were reported among donors in an Asian-associated ancestry cluster than the roughly 700-donor mean. A few of the identified cytomegalovirus-associated TCR beta chains were confirmed in vitro to be specific for cytomegalovirus antigens. The authors suggested that the approach could potentially be extended to other disease states and immunological phenotypes. Correlated functional status among segregating V segments might be attributable to linkage disequilibrium, but an unknown experimental factor could not be ruled out. The sequencing pipeline was judged likely to have produced a cluster of highly shared sequence variants as a technical artifact. Most TCR sequences were observed very rarely across donors, whereas some public TCRs were present in many individuals. Compared with equally common non-associated chains, HLA-associated TCR beta chains in a later analysis were more clonally expanded and had lower generation probabilities. A further reported finding was that TCR beta sequences accurately predicted the HLA-A and HLA-B alleles for most subjects in the first cohort. According to a later analysis, most CMV-associated TCR beta chains appeared to be HLA-restricted, and the HLA associations seemed to be driven largely by CMV exposure. Cytomegalovirus status was reported to be diagnosed by the classifier with high specificity and sensitivity in both the original and validation cohorts. The presence/absence analyses assumed that sequencing depth was roughly uniform across donors, and that assumption may not be true.

The cohort comprised around 690 healthy bone marrow donors. Cohort members were all nominally healthy when sampled, although unrecorded immune exposures were likely present. The donor tested CMV seronegative and was one of the 352 seronegative cohort members. Every donor gave a peripheral blood sample, and the peripheral blood mononuclear cells from that sample were used for TCR beta sequencing. Genomic DNA extraction from the blood cell samples was performed with the Qiagen DNeasy Blood Extraction Kit. Library preparation used the immunoSEQ multiplex PCR assay. A mixture of 60 forward primers for TCR Vbeta segments and 13 reverse primers for TCR Jbeta segments was used in the multiplex PCR. The CDR3 region of rearranged TCR beta genes was amplified from genomic DNA by a multiplex PCR assay. Amplified TCR beta libraries were sequenced as 87-base-pair reads on the Illumina HiSeq System. Regarding the original processing steps: A later analysis tallied around 87 million unique TCR beta chains across the 650 to 750 repertoires, and some 10 million of those chains were shared by two or more donors. To remove PCR and sequencing errors, raw reads were error-corrected and collapsed into unique sequences using a nearest-neighbor algorithm that merged closely related sequences. CDR3 sequences were aligned to IMGT reference sequences to assign V, D and J gene segments. For a sequence to be retained, a match of at least six nucleotides was required to both a V gene segment and a J gene segment. Rearrangements were classified as productive when the CDR3 lacked stop codons and remained in frame with V and J, and all other rearrangements were classified as non-productive. Following IMGT convention, CDR3 was defined as the stretch from the second conserved V-encoded cysteine up to the conserved J-encoded phenylalanine. Sequences without an unambiguous match to a single V gene segment were excluded from the earlier analysis of about 630 of the donors. In an earlier analysis of about 590 of the donors, a V segment was called functional when productive rearrangements were above 56.7%, and segregating when the standard deviation between donors exceeded 5%. A statistical classification framework was built to diagnose cytomegalovirus status from the catalog of TCR beta chain sequences. In a later analysis, V and J genes were assigned by comparing TCR nucleotide sequences against IMGT/GENE-DB human TR gene sequences. A later analysis assigned CDR3 sequences and most-parsimonious VDJ recombination scenarios with the TCRdist pipeline. In a later analysis, each TCR beta chain was defined by its CDR3 amino acid sequence together with its V-gene family, and reads lacking a unique V-gene family were excluded. As a way to deal with suspected cross-contamination and a sequencing artifact, a later analysis dropped approximately 590 nucleotide sequences that were highly shared and had low generation probability. In a later analysis, a clonal expansion index for each public chain was calculated from normalized within-repertoire ranks of inferred template counts. A later analysis computed generation probabilities with a VDJ recombination model fitted to out-of-frame rearrangements, and checked the results against IGoR. Hypergeometric tests were used in a later analysis to score TCR-TCR, TCR-HLA and TCR-CMV co-occurrence, with a repertoire-size bias correction applied to the TCR pairs. False discovery rates were estimated in a later analysis by permuting HLA or CMV assignments 20 times. A later analysis grouped co-occurring TCRs with DBSCAN, adding TCRdist sequence similarity when clustering within HLA-allele-positive subsets. Co-occurrence clustering excluded repertoires with fewer than 30,000 or more than 120,000 public chains, plus five with anomalous nucleotide sharing. Drawn from immuneACCESS, this table holds only the in-frame rearrangements with V and J called that TCRdb kept. Clones are partly lost; checked studies trace under half to an unresolved V gene and leave the rest unexplained. The V and J calls and the clone size are those of that table, but D and trimming were determined from the DNA. The sample contains fewer than 200,000 clones, around 80% of them found a single time. 1.3% to 1.5% of the sample comes from the top ten.

As encoded in the germline V gene, CDR1 is MNHEY while CDR2 is SVGAGI. The cysteine opens and the phenylalanine closes a CDR3 of 13 amino acids. CDR3 DNA only is kept here, 39 bases in frame from base 1. This sequence uses TRBV6-5 and TRBJ2-5, with the identity of the D gene unclear. The J call is doubtful: the DNA matches TRBJ2-7 better. The clonotype comes from a man younger than 35 in good health and CMV-seronegative. Source material: PBMCs. The CDR3 reads CASSPGWNYEQYF. The DNA sequence follows: TGTGCCAGCAGCCCCGGGTGGAACTACGAGCAGTACTTC.